One T cell receptor (beta chain) is described in this entry. The antigen is unknown. This sample is drawn from a study of CD8+CD57+ T cells in acquired aplastic anemia. In the study overall: The average for DNA from sorted CD4+ and CD8+ cells was about 2.9 ug.

Patients selected for sequencing had displayed CD8+CD57+ cell expansion by flow cytometry. There were no patients without severe acquired aplastic anemia. Genomic DNA constituted the template upon which TCR beta VDJ and CDR3 profiling was performed. TCRdb analysed the reads with MiXCR anew, one entry per CDR3 protein. The top ten clones hold roughly 62% of a sample with roughly 200,000 distinct CDR3 sequences, 65% of them seen once. Study results and caveats: Controls and patients did not differ significantly in CD8+ Simpson's diversity. Both patients and controls carried the same twenty-nine CD8+ CDR3 sequences.

The receptor was isolated from a human donor with aplastic anemia. Sequencing used sorted CD4+, CD8+, or CD8+CD57+ T cells (not recorded which) from PBMCs.

CDR3 loop: CASSAWDRGTDTQYF. For the CDR3, the DNA is TGTGCCAGCAGTGCGTGGGACAGAGGCACAGATACGCAGTATTTT. The rearrangement links TRBV12-3 or TRBV12-4 to TRBJ2-3; TRBD1 agrees at 7 bases. The V gene end was trimmed by 5 bases and the J gene end by 1 base; junction bases not matched to a gene: 6. The CDR3 is 15 residues long.